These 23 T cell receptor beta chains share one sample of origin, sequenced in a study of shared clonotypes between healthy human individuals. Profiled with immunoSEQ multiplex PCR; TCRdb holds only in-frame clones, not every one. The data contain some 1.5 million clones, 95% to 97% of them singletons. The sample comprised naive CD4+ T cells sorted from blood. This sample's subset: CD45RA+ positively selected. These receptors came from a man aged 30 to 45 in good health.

The chain's CDR3 is CAWSVMVQETQYF. CDR3 in DNA: TGTGCCTGGAGTGTAATGGTACAAGAGACCCAGTACTTC. This rearrangement joins TRBV30 to TRBJ2-5, with D hard to call. CDR1 is GTSNPN and CDR2 is SVGIG in the germline V gene (reference sequence). The CDR3 length is 13 residues. V lost 0 bases, J lost 2 bases, and 7 bases lay in between.

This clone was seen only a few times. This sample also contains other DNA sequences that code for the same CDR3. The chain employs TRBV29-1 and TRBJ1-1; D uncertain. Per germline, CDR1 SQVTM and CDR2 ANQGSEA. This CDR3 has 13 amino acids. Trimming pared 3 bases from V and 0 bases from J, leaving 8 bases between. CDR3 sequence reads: CSVEGRLNTEAFF. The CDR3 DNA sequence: TGCAGCGTTGAGGGCAGATTGAACACTGAAGCTTTCTTT.

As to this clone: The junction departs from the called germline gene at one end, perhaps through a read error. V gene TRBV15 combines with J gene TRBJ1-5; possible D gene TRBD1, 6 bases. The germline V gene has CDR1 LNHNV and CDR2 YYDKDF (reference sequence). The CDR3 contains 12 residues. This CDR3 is CATRRGDQPQHF. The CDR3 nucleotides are TGTGCCACCCGCAGGGGAGATCAGCCCCAGCATTTT.

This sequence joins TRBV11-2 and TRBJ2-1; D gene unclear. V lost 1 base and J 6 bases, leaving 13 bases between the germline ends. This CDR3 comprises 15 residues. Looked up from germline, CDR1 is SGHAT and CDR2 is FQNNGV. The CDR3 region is CASSLGYGISNEQFF. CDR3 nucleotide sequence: TGTGCCAGCAGCTTAGGTTATGGCATCAGCAATGAGCAGTTCTTC.

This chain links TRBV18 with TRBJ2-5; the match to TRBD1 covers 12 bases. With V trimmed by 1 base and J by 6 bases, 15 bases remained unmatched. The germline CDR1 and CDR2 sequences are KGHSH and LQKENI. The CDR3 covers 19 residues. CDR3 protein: CASSPLLGTGGFGQQTQYF. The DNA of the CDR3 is TGTGCCAGCTCACCACTTCTCGGGACAGGGGGCTTCGGTCAACAGACCCAGTACTTC.

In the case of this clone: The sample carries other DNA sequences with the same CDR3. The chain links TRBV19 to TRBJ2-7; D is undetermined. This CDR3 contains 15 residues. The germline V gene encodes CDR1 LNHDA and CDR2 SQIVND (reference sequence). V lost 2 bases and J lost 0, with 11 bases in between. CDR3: CASSIIGGSSYEQYF. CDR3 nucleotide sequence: TGTGCCAGTAGTATAATTGGCGGAAGCTCCTACGAGCAGTACTTC.

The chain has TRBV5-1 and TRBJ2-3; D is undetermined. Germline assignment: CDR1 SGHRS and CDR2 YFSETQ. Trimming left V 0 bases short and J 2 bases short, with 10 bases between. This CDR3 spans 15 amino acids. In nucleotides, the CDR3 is TGCGCCAGCAGCTTGGGTGTCGGGTACACAGATACGCAGTATTTT. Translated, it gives CASSLGVGYTDTQYF.

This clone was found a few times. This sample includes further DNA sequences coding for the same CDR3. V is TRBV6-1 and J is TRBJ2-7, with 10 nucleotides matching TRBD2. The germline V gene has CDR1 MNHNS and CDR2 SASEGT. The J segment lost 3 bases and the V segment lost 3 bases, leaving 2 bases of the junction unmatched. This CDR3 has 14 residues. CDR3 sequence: CASSEASGSYEQYF. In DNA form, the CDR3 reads TGTGCCAGCAGTGAGGCTAGCGGGAGCTACGAGCAGTACTTC.

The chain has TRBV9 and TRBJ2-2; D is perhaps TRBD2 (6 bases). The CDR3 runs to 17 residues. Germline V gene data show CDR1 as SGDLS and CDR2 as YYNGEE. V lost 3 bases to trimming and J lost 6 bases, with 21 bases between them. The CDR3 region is CASSETTGGAGSGELFF. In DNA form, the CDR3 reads TGTGCCAGCAGCGAGACTACTGGCGGGGCGGGTTCCGGGGAGCTGTTTTTT.

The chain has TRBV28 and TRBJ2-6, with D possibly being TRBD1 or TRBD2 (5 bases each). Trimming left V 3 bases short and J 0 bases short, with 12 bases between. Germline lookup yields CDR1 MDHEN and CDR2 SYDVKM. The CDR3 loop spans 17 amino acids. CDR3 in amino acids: CASSFGAGISGANVLTF. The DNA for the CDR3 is TGTGCCAGCAGTTTCGGGGCAGGTATCTCTGGGGCCAACGTCCTGACTTTC.

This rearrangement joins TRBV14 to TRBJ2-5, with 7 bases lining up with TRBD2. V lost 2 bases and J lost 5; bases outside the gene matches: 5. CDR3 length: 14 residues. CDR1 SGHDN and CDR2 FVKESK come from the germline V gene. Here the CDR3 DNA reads TGTGCCAGCAGCCAACAGCGGGACTGGGAGACCCAGTACTTC. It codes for CASSQQRDWETQYF. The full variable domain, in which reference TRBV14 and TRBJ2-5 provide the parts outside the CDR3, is EAGVTQFPSHSVIEKGQTVTLRCDPISGHDNLYWYRRVMGKEIKFLLHFVKESKQDESGMPNNRFLAERTGGTYSTLKVQPAELEDSGVYFCASSQQRDWETQYFGPGTRLLVL.

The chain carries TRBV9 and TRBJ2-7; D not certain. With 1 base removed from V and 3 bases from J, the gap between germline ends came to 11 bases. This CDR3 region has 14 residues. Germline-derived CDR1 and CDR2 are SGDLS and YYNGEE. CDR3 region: CASSVRSENYEQYF. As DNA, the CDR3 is TGTGCCAGCAGCGTACGGAGCGAGAACTACGAGCAGTACTTC.

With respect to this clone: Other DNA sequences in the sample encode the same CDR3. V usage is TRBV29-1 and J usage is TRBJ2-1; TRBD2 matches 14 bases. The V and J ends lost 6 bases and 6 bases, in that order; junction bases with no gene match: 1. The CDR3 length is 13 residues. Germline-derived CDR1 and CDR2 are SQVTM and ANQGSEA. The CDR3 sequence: CSVGTSGSNEQFF. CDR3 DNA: TGCAGCGTGGGGACTAGCGGGAGCAATGAGCAGTTCTTC.

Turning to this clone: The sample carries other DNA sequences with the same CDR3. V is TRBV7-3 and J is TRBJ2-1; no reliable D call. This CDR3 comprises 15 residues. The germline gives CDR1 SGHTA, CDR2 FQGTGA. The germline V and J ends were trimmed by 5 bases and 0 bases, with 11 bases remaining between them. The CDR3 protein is CASSPRPSSYNEQFF. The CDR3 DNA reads TGTGCCAGCAGCCCCCGTCCTAGCTCCTACAATGAGCAGTTCTTC.

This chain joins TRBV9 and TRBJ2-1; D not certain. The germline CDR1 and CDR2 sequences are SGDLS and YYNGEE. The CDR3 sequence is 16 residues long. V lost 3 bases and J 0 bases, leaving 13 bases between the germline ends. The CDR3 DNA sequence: TGTGCCAGCAGCGAGCAAGCGCGCAGCTCCTACAATGAGCAGTTCTTC. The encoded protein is CASSEQARSSYNEQFF.

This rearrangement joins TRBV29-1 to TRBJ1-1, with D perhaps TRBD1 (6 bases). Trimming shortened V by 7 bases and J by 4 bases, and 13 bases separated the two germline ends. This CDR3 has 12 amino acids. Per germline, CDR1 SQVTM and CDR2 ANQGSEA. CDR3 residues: CSAGQFGTEAFF. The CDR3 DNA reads TGCAGCGCAGGACAGTTTGGCACTGAAGCTTTCTTT.

The CDR3 nucleotides read TGTGCCATCAGTGAGTACGGGACAGCCCAAGAGACCCAGTACTTC. It specifies CAISEYGTAQETQYF. The gene calls are TRBV10-3 and TRBJ2-5; 7 nucleotides match TRBD1. Losses at the gene ends were 1 base for V and 1 base for J; bases not matched to a gene: 3. Germline V gives CDR1 ENHRY, CDR2 SYGVKD. This CDR3 is 15 amino acids long.

This CDR3 reads CASSSTGTGGSEAFF. The CDR3 DNA reads TGTGCCAGCAGCTCGACCGGGACAGGGGGCTCTGAAGCTTTCTTT. The chain recombines TRBV5-5 with TRBJ1-1; 12 positions match TRBD1. V lost 3 bases, J lost 6 bases, and 6 bases stayed unmatched. Per germline, CDR1 SGHKS and CDR2 YYEKEE (reference sequence). The CDR3 consists of 15 residues.

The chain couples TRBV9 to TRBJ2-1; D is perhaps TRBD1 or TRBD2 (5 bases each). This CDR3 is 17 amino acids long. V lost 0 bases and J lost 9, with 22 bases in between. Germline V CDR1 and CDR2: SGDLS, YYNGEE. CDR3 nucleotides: TGTGCCAGCAGCGTAGGTTTTAGTAAAGGTGGGGGACCTGAGCAGTTCTTC. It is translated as CASSVGFSKGGGPEQFF.

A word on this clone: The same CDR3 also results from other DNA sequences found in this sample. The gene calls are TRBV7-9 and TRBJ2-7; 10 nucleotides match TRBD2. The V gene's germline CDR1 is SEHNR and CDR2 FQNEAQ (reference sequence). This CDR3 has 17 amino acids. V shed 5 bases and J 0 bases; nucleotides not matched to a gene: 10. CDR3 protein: CASSLGASGSLSYEQYF. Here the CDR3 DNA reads TGTGCCAGCAGCCTGGGGGCTAGCGGGAGCCTCTCCTACGAGCAGTACTTC.

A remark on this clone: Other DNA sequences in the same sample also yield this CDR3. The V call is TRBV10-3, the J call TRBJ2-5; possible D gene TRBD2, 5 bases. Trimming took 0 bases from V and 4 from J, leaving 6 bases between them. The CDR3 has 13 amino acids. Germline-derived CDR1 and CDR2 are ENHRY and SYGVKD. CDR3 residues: CAISESSGETQYF. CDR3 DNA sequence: TGTGCCATCAGTGAGTCGAGCGGAGAGACCCAGTACTTC.

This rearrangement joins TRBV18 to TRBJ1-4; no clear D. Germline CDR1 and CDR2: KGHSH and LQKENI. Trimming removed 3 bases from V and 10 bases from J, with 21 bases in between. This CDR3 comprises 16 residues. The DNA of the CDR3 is TGTGCCAGCTCACCCGAGTCTCCATTCACTCGTGGAAAACTGTTTTTT. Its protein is CASSPESPFTRGKLFF.

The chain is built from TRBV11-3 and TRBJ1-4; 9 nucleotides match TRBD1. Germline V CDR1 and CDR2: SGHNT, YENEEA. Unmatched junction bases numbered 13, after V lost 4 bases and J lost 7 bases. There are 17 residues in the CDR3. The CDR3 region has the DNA TGTGCCAGCAGCTCTAGAGGGGTGGGACAGGGTTTTGAAAAACTGTTTTTT. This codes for CASSSRGVGQGFEKLFF.